Shown below are 20 T cell receptor beta chains from a single sample sequenced in a study of cytomegalovirus exposure and HLA in healthy donors. With 60 Vbeta and 13 Jbeta primers, the PCR was carried out. Sequenced by immunoSEQ multiplex PCR; TCRdb stores in-frame clones only, minus some. The sample holds about 170,000 clones, roughly 80% seen once. Sequencing was performed on PBMCs. All receptors come from a male donor in good health and CMV-seronegative.

A few counts support this clone. This chain connects TRBV7-2 to TRBJ2-7; TRBD1 agrees at 9 bases. Germline V gene sequence: CDR1 SGHTA, CDR2 FQGNSA. Unmatched junction bases numbered 7, after V lost 1 base and J lost 3 bases. The CDR3 contains 16 residues. CDR3 nucleotide sequence: TGTGCCAGCAGCTTAGGGGGACAGGGCAGCGGCTACGAGCAGTACTTC. It encodes CASSLGGQGSGYEQYF.

The chain employs TRBV6-5 and TRBJ1-3; the D gene is possibly TRBD1 (6 bases). The ends were cut back, 2 bases at V and 2 bases at J, with 10 bases in the middle. The germline V gene has CDR1 MNHEY and CDR2 SVGAGI. The CDR3 consists of 15 residues. The CDR3 spells CASSYAGATGNTIYF. The CDR3 DNA reads TGTGCCAGCAGTTACGCAGGGGCAACTGGAAACACCATATATTTT.

The V gene is TRBV6-1, the J gene TRBJ1-2; possibly TRBD1 for D (6 bases). Germline V CDR1 and CDR2: MNHNS, SASEGT. The CDR3 runs 16 residues. V was trimmed by 2 bases and J by 6 bases, leaving 19 bases between them. The CDR3 DNA reads as TGTGCCAGCAGTGAACAACAGGGCAGGTTCCGTCATGGCTACACCTTC. As protein: CASSEQQGRFRHGYTF.

This rearrangement joins TRBV9 to TRBJ2-2; D not resolved. Trimming shortened V by 4 bases and J by 1 base, and 14 bases separated the two germline ends. Germline loops: CDR1 SGDLS, CDR2 YYNGEE. CDR3 length: 16 residues. CDR3 residues: CASSPPSGGNTGELFF. For the CDR3, the DNA is TGTGCCAGCAGCCCACCCTCAGGTGGGAACACCGGGGAGCTGTTTTTT.

The chain couples TRBV30 to TRBJ1-5; 7 bases are shared with TRBD1. Unmatched junction bases numbered 7, after V lost 0 bases and J lost 2 bases. Germline loops: CDR1 GTSNPN, CDR2 SVGIG (reference sequence). CDR3 length equals 16 residues. The CDR3 DNA sequence: TGTGCCTGGAGTGTTCGGGACAGTTGGGGCAATCAGCCCCAGCATTTT. Translated: CAWSVRDSWGNQPQHF.

The chain links TRBV5-6 to TRBJ1-2, with D possibly TRBD1 on 6 matching bases. Germline V gives CDR1 SGHDT, CDR2 YYEEEE. V was pared by 4 bases and J by 6 bases, with 13 bases between. CDR3 length: 13 amino acids. The CDR3 DNA follows: TGTGCCAGCAGCCCTTCGGGGGGCGATGGCTACACCTTC. Amino acids: CASSPSGGDGYTF. The variable domain in full, completed from reference TRBV5-6 and TRBJ1-2, reads DAGVTQSPTHLIKTRGQQVTLRCSPKSGHDTVSWYQQALGQGPQFIFQYYEEEERQRGNFPDRFSGHQFPNYSSELNVNALLLGDSALYLCASSPSGGDGYTFGSGTRLTVV.

J is TRBJ1-5 and V is TRBV19, with TRBD1 matching 7 bases. Trimming took 1 base from V and 9 from J; bases not matched to a gene: 6. Germline values: CDR1 LNHDA, CDR2 SQIVND (reference sequence). This CDR3 has 14 amino acids. In DNA form, the CDR3 reads TGTGCCAGTAGTATAGCGACAGGGTGGGGGCCCCAGCATTTT. Translated: CASSIATGWGPQHF.

The V and J genes are TRBV5-1 and TRBJ1-1; 8 positions match TRBD1. The CDR3 has 15 amino acids. Germline trimming cut 4 bases from V and 7 bases from J; bases unmatched to any gene: 12. In germline, CDR1 is SGHRS, CDR2 YFSETQ. CDR3 residues: CASSPKDTGGFEAFF. The CDR3, as DNA: TGCGCCAGCAGCCCCAAAGATACAGGGGGTTTTGAAGCTTTCTTT.

The V gene is TRBV5-1, the J gene TRBJ1-4; 7 nucleotides align to TRBD1. Trimming removed 0 bases from V and 8 bases from J; junction bases left unmatched: 1. The CDR3 consists of 13 residues. The germline gives CDR1 SGHRS, CDR2 YFSETQ. The CDR3 reads CASSLEDREKLFF. The CDR3, as DNA: TGCGCCAGCAGCTTGGAGGACAGGGAAAAACTGTTTTTT.

The J gene is TRBJ1-4, the V gene TRBV9; 7 nucleotides line up with TRBD1. V lost 2 bases to trimming and J lost 7 bases; unmatched junction nucleotides: 8. The CDR3 length is 15 residues. Germline values: CDR1 SGDLS, CDR2 YYNGEE. The CDR3 sequence is CASSVRTGEGEKLFF. As DNA, the CDR3 is TGTGCCAGCAGCGTCAGGACAGGCGAGGGTGAAAAACTGTTTTTT.

The CDR3 DNA reads as TGTGCCAGCAGCTTATCCGGGACAGGGGCCGGGGAGCTGTTTTTT. Protein sequence: CASSLSGTGAGELFF. The chain uses TRBV11-3 and TRBJ2-2; 10 bases map to TRBD1. Losses at the gene ends were 2 bases for V and 6 bases for J; bases not matched to a gene: 3. The CDR3 totals 15 residues. Germline values: CDR1 SGHNT, CDR2 YENEEA. Filled out from reference TRBV11-3 and TRBJ2-2, the complete variable domain reads EAGVVQSPRYKIIEKKQPVAFWCNPISGHNTLYWYLQNLGQGPELLIRYENEEAVDDSQLPKDRFSAERLKGVDSTLKIQPAELGDSAVYLCASSLSGTGAGELFFGEGSRLTVL.

The chain is built from TRBV5-6 and TRBJ1-1, with D perhaps TRBD1 (6 bases). The CDR3 covers 17 residues. The V gene lost 5 bases and the J gene lost 1 base, with 21 bases spanning the gap. Germline V gives CDR1 SGHDT, CDR2 YYEEEE. CDR3 sequence reads: CASSRKDLQGTNTEAFF. The CDR3 DNA sequence: TGTGCCAGCAGTCGTAAAGACCTACAGGGAACGAACACTGAAGCTTTCTTT.

This sequence joins TRBV4-1 and TRBJ2-7, with 7 bases matching TRBD1. The CDR3 has 14 amino acids. Germline V gene lookup returns CDR1 MGHRA and CDR2 YSYEKL. The trim removed 0 bases at V and 2 bases at J, leaving 1 base unmatched. CDR3 in amino acids: CASSQEDRTYEQYF. The CDR3 DNA is TGCGCCAGCAGCCAAGAGGACAGGACCTACGAGCAGTACTTC.

A single count supports this clone. This chain links TRBV6-6 with TRBJ1-2, with 8 bases fitting TRBD1. There are 13 residues in the CDR3. Per the germline V gene, CDR1 is MNHNY and CDR2 is SVGAGI (reference sequence). The V gene end was trimmed by 5 bases and the J gene end by 8 bases; junction bases not matched to a gene: 7. CDR3 sequence (DNA): TGTGCCAGCAGTGAGACAGGGGCGGGCGGCTACACCTTC. Encoded protein: CASSETGAGGYTF.

This chain links TRBV10-2 with TRBJ1-2, with D maybe TRBD1 (6 bases). CDR3 length: 11 residues. Between the trimmed V and J ends, which lost 10 bases and 5 bases, there was a span of 11 bases. Germline V gene data show CDR1 as WSHSY and CDR2 as SAAADI. CDR3 sequence reads: CAIRDTYGYTF. CDR3 coding DNA: TGCGCCATCCGGGACACTTATGGCTACACCTTC.

The chain uses TRBV10-1 and TRBJ2-3; perhaps TRBD2 as D (6 bases). Germline V gives CDR1 WNHNN, CDR2 SYGVQD (reference sequence). Trimming took 2 bases from V and 8 from J, leaving 11 bases between them. This CDR3 has 13 amino acids. The CDR3 here is CASSEPEGATQYF. The CDR3 DNA sequence: TGCGCCAGCAGTGAGCCGGAGGGTGCTACGCAGTATTTT.

CDR3 region: CAISGTGANYEQYF. The DNA of the CDR3 is TGTGCCATCAGTGGTACAGGGGCCAACTACGAGCAGTACTTC. This rearrangement joins TRBV10-3 to TRBJ2-7, with TRBD1 matching over 7 bases. Germline CDR1 ENHRY, CDR2 SYGVKD. This CDR3 comprises 14 residues. After removal of 4 bases from V and 3 bases from J, the junction contained 6 bases not matched to a gene.

The chain combines TRBV5-4 with TRBJ1-2; D may be TRBD1 (5 bases). Germline V gene sequence: CDR1 SGHNT, CDR2 YYREEE (reference sequence). The CDR3 runs to 14 residues. Trimming cost V 4 bases and J 8 bases, with 18 bases left between them. CDR3 nucleotides: TGTGCCAGCAGCCCACCTGGCAGGGCGGAAGGCTACACCTTC. Protein: CASSPPGRAEGYTF.

The chain has TRBV7-9 and TRBJ2-5; 7 nucleotides line up with TRBD1. The trim removed 5 bases at V and 6 bases at J, leaving 9 bases unmatched. In germline, CDR1 is SEHNR, CDR2 FQNEAQ (reference sequence). The CDR3 contains 14 residues. The CDR3 region is CASSTLGQPKTQYF. The CDR3 DNA reads as TGTGCCAGCAGCACACTGGGACAGCCGAAGACCCAGTACTTC.

The chain uses TRBV5-1 and TRBJ2-5; 8 bases fit TRBD2. V gave up 4 bases and J gave up 3 bases; unmatched junction bases: 11. The CDR3 is 16 residues long. Per germline, CDR1 SGHRS and CDR2 YFSETQ. The CDR3 region is CASSLQNSGIKETQYF. The CDR3 region has the DNA TGCGCCAGCAGCCTTCAGAATAGCGGGATAAAAGAGACCCAGTACTTC.